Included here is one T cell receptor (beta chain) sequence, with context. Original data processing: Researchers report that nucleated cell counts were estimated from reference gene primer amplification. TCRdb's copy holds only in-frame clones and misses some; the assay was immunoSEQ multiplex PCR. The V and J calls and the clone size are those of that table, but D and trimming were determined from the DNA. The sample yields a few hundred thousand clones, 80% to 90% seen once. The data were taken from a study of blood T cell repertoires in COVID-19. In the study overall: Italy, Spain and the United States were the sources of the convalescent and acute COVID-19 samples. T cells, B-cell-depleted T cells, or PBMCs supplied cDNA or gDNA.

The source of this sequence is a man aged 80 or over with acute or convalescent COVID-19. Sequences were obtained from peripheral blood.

CDR3 DNA sequence: TGCGCCAGCAGCCTAGGGACAGGGGATAGCAATGAGCAGTTCTTC. It specifies CASSLGTGDSNEQFF. The V and J genes are TRBV5-1 and TRBJ2-1, with 10 positions matching TRBD1. V was pared by 4 bases and J by 6 bases, with 7 bases of the junction left unmatched. This CDR3 comprises 15 residues. Germline values: CDR1 SGHRS, CDR2 YFSETQ.